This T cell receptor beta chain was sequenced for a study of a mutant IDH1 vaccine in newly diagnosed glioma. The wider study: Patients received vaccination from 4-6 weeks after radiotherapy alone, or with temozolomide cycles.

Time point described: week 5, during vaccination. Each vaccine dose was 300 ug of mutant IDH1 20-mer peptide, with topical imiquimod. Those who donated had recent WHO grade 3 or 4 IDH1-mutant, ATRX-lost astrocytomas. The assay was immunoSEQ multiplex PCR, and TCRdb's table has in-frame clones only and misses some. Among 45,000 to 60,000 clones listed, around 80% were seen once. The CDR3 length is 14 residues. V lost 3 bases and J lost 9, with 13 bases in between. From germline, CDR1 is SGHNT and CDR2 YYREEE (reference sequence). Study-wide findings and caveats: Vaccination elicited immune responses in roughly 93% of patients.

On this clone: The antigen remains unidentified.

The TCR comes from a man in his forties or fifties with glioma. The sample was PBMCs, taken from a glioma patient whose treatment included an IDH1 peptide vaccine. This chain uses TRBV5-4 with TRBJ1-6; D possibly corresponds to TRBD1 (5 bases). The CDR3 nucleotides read TGTGCCAGCAGCTCCGGGACCGGGAGTTCACCCCTCCACTTT. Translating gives CASSSGTGSSPLHF.